This T cell receptor beta chain was observed in a study of cytomegalovirus exposure and HLA in healthy donors. Notes on the study in general: Per published reports, the classifier diagnosed cytomegalovirus status with high specificity and sensitivity. A later analysis found first-cohort TCR clusters tended to co-occur in the 90 to 150 validation repertoires.

Details on this clone: Its cognate antigen is unknown.

TCRdb keeps only in-frame clones here, not all; method: immunoSEQ multiplex PCR. The sample contains 100,000 to 150,000 clones, roughly 89% of which appear only once. The germline V and J ends were trimmed by 1 base and 0 bases, with 16 bases remaining between them. Germline CDR1 and CDR2: SEHNR and FQNEAQ (reference sequence). The CDR3 runs to 18 residues. The J gene is TRBJ1-3, the V gene TRBV7-9; possibly TRBD1 for D (6 bases). The sequence was collected from a woman under 30 in good health and CMV-seronegative. Sequenced material: PBMCs. CDR3 amino acids: CASSLVIWDTSSGNTIYF. The CDR3, as DNA: TGTGCCAGCAGCTTAGTAATCTGGGACACTTCCTCTGGAAACACCATATATTTT.